Listed here are 7 T cell receptor beta chains from one sample, sequenced in a study of CD8 T cells in Susac syndrome. RNA totalling about 0.5 to 1 ug underwent reverse transcription with random hexamers. TCRdb independently ran MiXCR on the immunoSEQ multiplex PCR reads; one entry per CDR3 protein. The profile shows some 150,000 distinct CDR3 sequences, around 95% of them singletons. The specimen was CD4+ T cells from PBMCs. The receptors here all came from a human donor with Susac syndrome.

J is TRBJ2-7 and V is TRBV2, with D perhaps given as TRBD1 or TRBD2 (6 bases each). The V gene's germline CDR1 is SNHLY and CDR2 FYNNEI. The CDR3 runs 14 residues. V gave up 4 bases and J gave up 7 bases, with 17 bases separating them. The CDR3 nucleotides read TGTGCCAGCAGTGGTGACGGGGGCGCGGGGGAGCAGTACTTC. This sequence encodes CASSGDGGAGEQYF.

The chain has TRBV29-1 and TRBJ2-4, with D perhaps matching TRBD2 (6 bases). Trimming pared 6 bases from V and 8 bases from J, leaving 26 bases between. The CDR3 spans 16 residues. From germline, CDR1 is SQVTM and CDR2 ANQGSEA. CDR3 residues: CSVGRRGGGRTDIQYF. As DNA, the CDR3 is TGCAGCGTCGGCCGCCGGGGTGGAGGGAGGACGGACATTCAGTACTTC.

The genes are TRBV29-1 and TRBJ1-3; D ambiguous. The V end lost 6 bases, the J end lost 0 bases, and 6 bases lay between the germline ends. Germline V CDR1 and CDR2: SQVTM, ANQGSEA. This CDR3 region has 12 residues. In DNA form, the CDR3 reads TGCAGCGTCATCCGCTCTGGAAACACCATATATTTT. Translation: CSVIRSGNTIYF.

This chain joins TRBV25-1 and TRBJ2-2, with D maybe TRBD1 (6 bases). The CDR3 runs to 15 residues. Germline CDR1 MGHDK, CDR2 SYGVNS. V lost 3 bases and J lost 5, with 13 bases in between. The CDR3 protein is CASSEPGARTGELFF. The CDR3 nucleotides read TGTGCCAGCAGTGAGCCAGGGGCGAGGACCGGGGAGCTGTTTTTT.

The J gene is TRBJ2-7, the V gene TRBV6-2 or TRBV6-3, with 7 positions matching TRBD2. V lost 5 bases, J lost 2 bases, and 9 bases stayed unmatched. The CDR3 length is 15 residues. Germline assignment: CDR1 MNHEY and CDR2 SVGEGT. CDR3 in amino acids: CASSSPKGRAYEQYF. The CDR3 nucleotides are TGTGCCAGCAGTAGCCCTAAGGGGAGGGCCTACGAGCAGTACTTC.

V gene TRBV6-2 or TRBV6-3 combines with J gene TRBJ1-2, with 8 positions matching TRBD1. Trimming took 5 bases from V and 1 from J; bases not matched to a gene: 3. This CDR3 comprises 14 residues. Germline assignment: CDR1 MNHEY and CDR2 SVGEGT. CDR3 protein: CASSRGQGNYGYTF. CDR3 bases: TGTGCCAGCAGTCGCGGACAGGGTAACTATGGCTACACCTTC.

The chain carries TRBV11-2 and TRBJ2-3; either TRBD1 or TRBD2 may supply D (6 bases each). Germline lookup yields CDR1 SGHAT and CDR2 FQNNGV. The ends were cut back, 4 bases at V and 4 bases at J, with 15 bases in the middle. The CDR3 length is 15 residues. The CDR3 DNA sequence: TGTGCCAGCAGCTCAGGTGGGGGGCAGGCAGATACGCAGTATTTT. This encodes CASSSGGGQADTQYF.